This T cell receptor beta chain was profiled in a study of response to subunit inactivated influenza vaccine (dated 2018 in TCRdb). Background on the whole study: Deep quantitative profiling of the T cell receptor repertoire was used in the study to follow responses to a trivalent subunit inactivated influenza vaccine.

Libraries were built with RT-PCR. The instrument was an Illumina HiSeq 2500. TCRdb passed the public sequencing reads through fastp at Q25 and MiXCR, retaining productive beta sequences. Duplicate CDR3 protein sequences are folded into a single record with the most common DNA and genes. This sample holds over 400,000 distinct CDR3 sequences; 13% were observed only once. The ten top clones hold about an eighth of the sample. This clonotype was seen a handful of times. Its antigen is unknown. Base qualities are not at hand, and no much larger clone is one base apart. The CDR3 measures 13 amino acids from cysteine to phenylalanine. Just the 39-base CDR3 DNA is kept, in frame starting at base 1. V is shortened by 2 bases, J by 6 bases, and the region joining them spans 10 bases. According to the germline V gene, CDR1 reads SGHNT and CDR2 reads YENEEA. General findings and caveats noted by the study authors: The authors suggested that each seasonal influenza vaccination may recruit only a limited number of new T cells.

This sample's time point label indicates: around 47 days after influenza vaccine administration. The source of this sequence is a man aged 50 or older who received an inactivated influenza vaccine. Donor details come from another sample of the same person, matched by shared clones. The sequence links TRBV11-3 to TRBJ1-1, with a weak D call of TRBD1 (6 bases match). The sequences come from PBMCs from blood, collected 45 days after vaccination. The CDR3 reads as follows: CASSLQGLSEAFF. The DNA sequence is TGTGCCAGCAGCTTACAGGGGCTCTCTGAAGCTTTCTTT.